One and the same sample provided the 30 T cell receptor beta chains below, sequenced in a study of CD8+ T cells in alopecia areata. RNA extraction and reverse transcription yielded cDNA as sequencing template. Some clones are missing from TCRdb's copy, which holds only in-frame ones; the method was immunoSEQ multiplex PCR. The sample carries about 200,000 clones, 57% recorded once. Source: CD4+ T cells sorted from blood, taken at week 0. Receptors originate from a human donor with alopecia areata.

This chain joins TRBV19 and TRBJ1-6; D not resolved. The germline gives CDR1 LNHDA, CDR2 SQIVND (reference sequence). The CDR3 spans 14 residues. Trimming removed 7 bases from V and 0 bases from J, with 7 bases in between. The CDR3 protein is CASTTSSYNSPLHF. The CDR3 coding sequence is TGTGCCAGTACGACGAGCTCCTATAATTCACCCCTCCACTTT.

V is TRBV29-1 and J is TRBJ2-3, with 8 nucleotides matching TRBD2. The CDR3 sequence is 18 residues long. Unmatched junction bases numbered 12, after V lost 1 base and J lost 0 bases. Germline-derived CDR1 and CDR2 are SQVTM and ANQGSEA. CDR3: CSVEAQGLAGFSTDTQYF. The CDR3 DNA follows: TGCAGCGTTGAAGCCCAAGGGTTAGCGGGGTTTAGCACAGATACGCAGTATTTT.

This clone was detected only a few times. CDR3 DNA sequence: TGTGCCGGCGACCAGGAGTGGTACCAAGAGACCCAGTACTTC. Its translation: CAGDQEWYQETQYF. The J gene is TRBJ2-5, the V gene TRBV30, with D hard to call. V lost 8 bases and J 0 bases, leaving 16 bases between the germline ends. The CDR3 sequence is 14 residues long. The germline gives CDR1 GTSNPN, CDR2 SVGIG (reference sequence).

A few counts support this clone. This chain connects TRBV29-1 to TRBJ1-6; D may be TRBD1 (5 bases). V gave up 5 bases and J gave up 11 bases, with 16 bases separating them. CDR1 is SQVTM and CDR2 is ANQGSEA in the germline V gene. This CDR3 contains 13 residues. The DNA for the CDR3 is TGCAGCGTTACGGGACGCCGTCGCCCACCCCTCCACTTT. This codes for CSVTGRRRPPLHF. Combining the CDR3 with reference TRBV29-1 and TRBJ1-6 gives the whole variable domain SAVISQKPSRDICQRGTSLTIQCQVDSQVTMMFWYRQQPGQSLTLIATANQGSEATYESGFVIDKFPISRPNLTFSTLTVSNMSPEDSSIYLCSVTGRRRPPLHFGNGTRLTVT.

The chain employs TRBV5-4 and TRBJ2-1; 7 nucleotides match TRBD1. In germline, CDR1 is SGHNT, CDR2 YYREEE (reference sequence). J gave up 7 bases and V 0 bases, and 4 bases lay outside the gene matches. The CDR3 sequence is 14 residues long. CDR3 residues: CASSLDRGWNEQFF. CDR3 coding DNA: TGTGCCAGCAGCTTGGACAGGGGATGGAATGAGCAGTTCTTC.

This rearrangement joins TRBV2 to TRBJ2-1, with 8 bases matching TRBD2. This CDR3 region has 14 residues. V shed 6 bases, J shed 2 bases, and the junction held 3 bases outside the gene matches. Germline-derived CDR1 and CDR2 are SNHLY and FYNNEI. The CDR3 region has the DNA TGTGCCAGCAGGAGCGGGAGCCCCTACAATGAGCAGTTCTTC. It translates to CASRSGSPYNEQFF.

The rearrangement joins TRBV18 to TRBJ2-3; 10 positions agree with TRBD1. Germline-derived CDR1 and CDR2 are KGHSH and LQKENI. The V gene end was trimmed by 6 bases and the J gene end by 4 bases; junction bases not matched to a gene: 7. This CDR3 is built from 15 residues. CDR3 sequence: CASSTRDRGADTQYF. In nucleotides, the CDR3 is TGTGCCAGCTCCACCCGGGACAGGGGCGCAGATACGCAGTATTTT.

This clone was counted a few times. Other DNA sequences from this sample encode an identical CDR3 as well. The CDR3 spells CAWSVGAEAFF. The DNA of the CDR3 is TGTGCCTGGAGTGTAGGTGCTGAAGCTTTCTTT. The J gene is TRBJ1-1, the V gene TRBV30; D gene ambiguous. Germline loops: CDR1 GTSNPN, CDR2 SVGIG (reference sequence). This CDR3 is built from 11 residues. The germline V and J ends were trimmed by 0 bases and 6 bases, with 5 bases remaining between them. Variable domain in full (rest from reference TRBV30 and TRBJ1-1): SQTIHQWPATLVQPVGSPLSLECTVEGTSNPNLYWYRQAAGRGLQLLFYSVGIGQISSEVPQNLSASRPQDRQFILSSKKLLLSDSGFYLCAWSVGAEAFFGQGTRLTVV.

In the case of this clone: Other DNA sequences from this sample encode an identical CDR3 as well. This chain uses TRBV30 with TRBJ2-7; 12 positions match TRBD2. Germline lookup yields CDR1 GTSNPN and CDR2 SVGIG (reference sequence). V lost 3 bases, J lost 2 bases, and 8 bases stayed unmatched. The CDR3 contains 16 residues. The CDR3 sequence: CAWSRGLAGGTYEQYF. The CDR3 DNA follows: TGTGCCTGGAGCCGAGGGCTAGCGGGAGGGACCTACGAGCAGTACTTC.

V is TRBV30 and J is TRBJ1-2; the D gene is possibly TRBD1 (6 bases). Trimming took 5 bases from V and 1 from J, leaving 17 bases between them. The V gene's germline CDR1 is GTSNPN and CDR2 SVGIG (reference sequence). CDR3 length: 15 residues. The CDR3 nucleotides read TGTGCCTGGGAGGTTCGGGGACAAGATAACTATGGCTACACCTTC. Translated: CAWEVRGQDNYGYTF.

This chain's CDR3 is CAWSVDNLPNTEAFF. In nucleotides, the CDR3 is TGTGCCTGGAGTGTGGACAACCTTCCGAACACTGAAGCTTTCTTT. The rearrangement links TRBV30 to TRBJ1-1, with a weak D call TRBD1 (5 bases). Trimming removed 0 bases at V and 1 base at J, with 12 bases between. CDR3 size: 15 residues. Germline V lookup: CDR1 GTSNPN, CDR2 SVGIG (reference sequence).

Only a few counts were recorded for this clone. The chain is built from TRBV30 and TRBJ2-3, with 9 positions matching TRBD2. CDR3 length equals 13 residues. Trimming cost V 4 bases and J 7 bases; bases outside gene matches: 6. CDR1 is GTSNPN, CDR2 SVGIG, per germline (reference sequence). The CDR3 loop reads CAWNRLAENTQYF. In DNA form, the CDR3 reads TGTGCCTGGAATCGACTAGCGGAGAATACGCAGTATTTT.

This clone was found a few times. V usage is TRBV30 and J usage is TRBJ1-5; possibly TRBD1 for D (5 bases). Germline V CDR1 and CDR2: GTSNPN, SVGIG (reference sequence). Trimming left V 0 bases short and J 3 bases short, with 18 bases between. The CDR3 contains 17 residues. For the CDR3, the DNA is TGTGCCTGGAGTGTACCTTTTGGAGGGGACCCCAATCAGCCCCAGCATTTT. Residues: CAWSVPFGGDPNQPQHF.

The CDR3 DNA follows: TGTGCCAGCAGTTCCCTGGGGACAGGGCATGGCTACACCTTC. Its protein is CASSSLGTGHGYTF. This rearrangement joins TRBV27 to TRBJ1-2; 9 bases line up with TRBD1. Per the germline V gene, CDR1 is MNHEY and CDR2 is SMNVEV (reference sequence). The V and J ends lost 4 bases and 6 bases, in that order; junction bases with no gene match: 6. The CDR3 spans 14 residues.

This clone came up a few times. CDR3 protein: CASSLTFGGGGATDTQYF. CDR3 DNA: TGTGCCAGCAGCCTTACGTTTGGTGGCGGGGGGGCTACAGATACGCAGTATTTT. This chain joins TRBV7-2 and TRBJ2-3; 9 bases line up with TRBD2. Germline values: CDR1 SGHTA, CDR2 FQGNSA. The CDR3 is made up of 18 amino acids. V gave up 5 bases and J gave up 3 bases; unmatched junction bases: 15.

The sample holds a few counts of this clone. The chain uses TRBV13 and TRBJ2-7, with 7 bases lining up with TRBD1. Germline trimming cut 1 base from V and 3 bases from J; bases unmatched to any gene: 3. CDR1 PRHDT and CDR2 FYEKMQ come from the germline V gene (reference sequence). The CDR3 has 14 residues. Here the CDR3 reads CASSLAAGGYEQYF. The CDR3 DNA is TGTGCCAGCAGCTTAGCGGCAGGGGGCTACGAGCAGTACTTC.

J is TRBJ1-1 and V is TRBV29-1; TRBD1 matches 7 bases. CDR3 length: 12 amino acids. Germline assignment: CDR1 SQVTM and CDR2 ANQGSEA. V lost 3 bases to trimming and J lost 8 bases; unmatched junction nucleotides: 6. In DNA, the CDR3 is TGCAGCGTTGACAGGGGGACGGGAGAAGCTTTCTTT. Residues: CSVDRGTGEAFF. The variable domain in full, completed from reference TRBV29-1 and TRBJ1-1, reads SAVISQKPSRDICQRGTSLTIQCQVDSQVTMMFWYRQQPGQSLTLIATANQGSEATYESGFVIDKFPISRPNLTFSTLTVSNMSPEDSSIYLCSVDRGTGEAFFGQGTRLTVV.

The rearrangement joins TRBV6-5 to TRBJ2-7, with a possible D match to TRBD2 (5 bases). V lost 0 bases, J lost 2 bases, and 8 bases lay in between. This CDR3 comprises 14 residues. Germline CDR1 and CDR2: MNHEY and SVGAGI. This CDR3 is CASSYSATTYEQYF. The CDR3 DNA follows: TGTGCCAGCAGTTACTCGGCGACTACCTACGAGCAGTACTTC.

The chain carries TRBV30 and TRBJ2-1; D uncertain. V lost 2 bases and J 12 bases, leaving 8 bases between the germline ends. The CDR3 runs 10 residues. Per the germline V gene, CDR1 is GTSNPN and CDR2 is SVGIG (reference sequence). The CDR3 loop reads CAWSINRQFF. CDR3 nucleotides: TGTGCCTGGAGTATAAATCGGCAGTTCTTC.

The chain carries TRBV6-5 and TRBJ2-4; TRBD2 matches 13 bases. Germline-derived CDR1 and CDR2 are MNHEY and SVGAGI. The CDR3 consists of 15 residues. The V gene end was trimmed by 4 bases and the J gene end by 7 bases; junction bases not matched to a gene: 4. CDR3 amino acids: CASSSATSGRNIQYF. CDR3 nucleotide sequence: TGTGCCAGCAGTTCCGCGACTAGCGGGAGGAACATTCAGTACTTC.

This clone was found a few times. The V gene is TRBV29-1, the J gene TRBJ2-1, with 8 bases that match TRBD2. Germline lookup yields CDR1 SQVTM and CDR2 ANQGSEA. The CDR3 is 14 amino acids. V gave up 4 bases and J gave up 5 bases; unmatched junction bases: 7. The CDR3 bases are TGCAGCGTTGCGAGGAGCGGGGGAAACAATGAGCAGTTCTTC. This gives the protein CSVARSGGNNEQFF.

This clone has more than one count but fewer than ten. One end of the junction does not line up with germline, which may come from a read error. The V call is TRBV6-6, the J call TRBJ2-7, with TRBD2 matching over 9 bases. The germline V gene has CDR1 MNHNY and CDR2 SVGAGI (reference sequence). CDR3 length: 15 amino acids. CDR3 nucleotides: TGTGCCATCAGTGCCGTTAGCGGGAGTAAGGACGAGCAGTACTTC. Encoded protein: CAISAVSGSKDEQYF.

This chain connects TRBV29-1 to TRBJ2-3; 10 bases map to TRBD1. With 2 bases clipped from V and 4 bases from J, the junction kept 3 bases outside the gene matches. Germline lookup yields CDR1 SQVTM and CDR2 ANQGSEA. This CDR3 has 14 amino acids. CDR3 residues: CSVEFGTGADTQYF. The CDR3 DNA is TGCAGCGTTGAATTTGGGACAGGGGCAGATACGCAGTATTTT.

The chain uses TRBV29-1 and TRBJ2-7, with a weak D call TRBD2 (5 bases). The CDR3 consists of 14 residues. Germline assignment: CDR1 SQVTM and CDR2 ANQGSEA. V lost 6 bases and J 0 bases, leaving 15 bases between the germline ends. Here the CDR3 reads CSVARTQSSYEQYF. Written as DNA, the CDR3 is TGCAGCGTGGCAAGGACTCAGAGCTCCTACGAGCAGTACTTC.

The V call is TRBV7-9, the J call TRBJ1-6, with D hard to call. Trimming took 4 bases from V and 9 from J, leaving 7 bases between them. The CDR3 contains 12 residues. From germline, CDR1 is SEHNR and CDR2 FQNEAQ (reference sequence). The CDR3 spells CASSSEASPLHF. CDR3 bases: TGTGCCAGCAGCTCTGAGGCTTCACCCCTCCACTTT.

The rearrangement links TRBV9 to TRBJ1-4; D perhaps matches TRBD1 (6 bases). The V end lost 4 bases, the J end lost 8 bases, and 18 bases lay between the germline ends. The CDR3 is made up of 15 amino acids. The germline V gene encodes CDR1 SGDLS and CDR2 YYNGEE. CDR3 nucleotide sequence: TGTGCCAGCAGCCACCGGGACACCCGAGGGGAAAAACTGTTTTTT. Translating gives CASSHRDTRGEKLFF.

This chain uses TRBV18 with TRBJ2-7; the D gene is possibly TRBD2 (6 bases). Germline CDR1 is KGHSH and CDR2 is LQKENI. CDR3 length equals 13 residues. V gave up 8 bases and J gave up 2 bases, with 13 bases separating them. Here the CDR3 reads CASGAGRPYEQYF. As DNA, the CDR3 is TGTGCCAGCGGGGCGGGAAGGCCCTACGAGCAGTACTTC.

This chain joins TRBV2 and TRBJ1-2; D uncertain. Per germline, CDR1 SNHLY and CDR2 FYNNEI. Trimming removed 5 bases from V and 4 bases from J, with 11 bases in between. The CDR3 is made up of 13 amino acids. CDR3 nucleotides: TGTGCCAGCAGTATGACACCCCCCTATGGCTACACCTTC. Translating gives CASSMTPPYGYTF.

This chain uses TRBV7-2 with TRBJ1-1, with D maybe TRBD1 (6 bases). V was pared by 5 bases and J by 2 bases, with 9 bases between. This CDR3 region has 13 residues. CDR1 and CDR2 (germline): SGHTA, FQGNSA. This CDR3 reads CASSVDSNTEAFF. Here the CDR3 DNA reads TGTGCCAGCAGCGTGGACAGCAACACTGAAGCTTTCTTT.

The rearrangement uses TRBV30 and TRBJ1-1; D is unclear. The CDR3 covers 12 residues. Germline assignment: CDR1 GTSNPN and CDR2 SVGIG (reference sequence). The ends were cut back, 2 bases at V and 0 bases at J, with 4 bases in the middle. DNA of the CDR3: TGTGCCTGGAGTAGGGTGAACACTGAAGCTTTCTTT. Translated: CAWSRVNTEAFF.